This T cell receptor (beta chain) originates from a study of blood T cell repertoires in COVID-19. Whole-study context: T cells, B-cell-depleted T cells, or PBMCs provided the cDNA or gDNA that served as material.

The study drew participants aged about 18 to 89 years from 20 to 30 US areas. Here immunoSEQ multiplex PCR was the method, and the copy in TCRdb shows in-frame clones only, minus some. This table has more than 150,000 clones, 70% to 80% appearing once. Per the germline V gene, CDR1 is DFQATT and CDR2 is SNEGSKA (reference sequence). Trimming left V 3 bases short and J 4 bases short, with 12 bases between. CDR3 length equals 14 residues. This chain connects TRBV20-1 to TRBJ2-2; possible D gene TRBD1, 6 bases. The clonotype was recovered from a woman aged 45-60 years who had recovered from COVID-19. Sequenced input: PBMCs or T cells enriched from blood (not recorded which). In DNA, the CDR3 is TGCAGTGCTAGTCTGGGACACAGCACCGGGGAGCTGTTTTTT. This encodes CSASLGHSTGELFF.